One and the same sample provided the 6 T cell receptor beta chains below, sequenced in a study of blood T cell repertoires in COVID-19. Generated by immunoSEQ multiplex PCR, the TCRdb table keeps only in-frame clones and is missing some. The sample records about 120,000 clones, around 88% being singletons. Sequenced input: peripheral blood. The receptors stem from a woman aged 50 to 65 with active or convalescent COVID-19.

This chain links TRBV4-3 with TRBJ2-3, with 9 nucleotides matching TRBD2. The germline gives CDR1 LGHNA, CDR2 YSLEER. V gave up 1 base and J gave up 0 bases; unmatched junction bases: 5. The CDR3 contains 17 residues. CDR3 nucleotide sequence: TGCGCCAGCAGCCAAGTTGTCGCGGGAGGGAGCACAGATACGCAGTATTTT. It encodes CASSQVVAGGSTDTQYF.

The J gene is TRBJ2-1, the V gene TRBV4-2; no clear D gene. The CDR3 spans 12 residues. The germline V gene has CDR1 LGHNA and CDR2 YNFKEQ. V lost 4 bases and J lost 5, with 6 bases in between. CDR3 sequence (DNA): TGTGCCAGCAGCCTCCAGGACAATGAGCAGTTCTTC. This translates into CASSLQDNEQFF.

The chain uses TRBV7-9 and TRBJ2-7; D unresolved. This CDR3 has 12 residues. Trimming left V 2 bases short and J 5 bases short, with 7 bases between. Germline CDR1 SEHNR, CDR2 FQNEAQ (reference sequence). CDR3 sequence (DNA): TGTGCCAGCAGCTTACGGGTAGACGAGCAGTACTTC. This sequence encodes CASSLRVDEQYF.

The rearrangement uses TRBV12-3 or TRBV12-4 and TRBJ1-1; D ambiguous. The CDR3 is made up of 12 amino acids. Deletions cut 5 bases from V and 7 bases from J, with 11 bases between. DNA for the CDR3: TGTGCCAGCAGTGCCCAACAGATTGAAGCTTTCTTT. Its protein is CASSAQQIEAFF.

This chain links TRBV9 with TRBJ1-6; D possibly corresponds to TRBD1 (6 bases). Germline V gene sequence: CDR1 SGDLS, CDR2 YYNGEE. The CDR3 has 13 residues. With 6 bases removed from V and 7 bases from J, the gap between germline ends came to 11 bases. CDR3 sequence: CASTQDRNSPLHF. For the CDR3, the DNA is TGTGCCAGCACCCAAGACAGGAATTCACCCCTCCACTTT.

This clone was observed a few times. V is TRBV4-2 and J is TRBJ1-5, with D tentatively TRBD1 (6 bases). The CDR3 is made up of 14 amino acids. Trimming left V 0 bases short and J 8 bases short, with 11 bases between. The V gene's germline CDR1 is LGHNA and CDR2 YNFKEQ. The CDR3 is CASSQDSNREPQHF. The DNA of the CDR3 is TGTGCCAGCAGCCAAGACTCTAACAGGGAGCCCCAGCATTTT.